The rows below give T cell receptor beta chains drawn from one sample of a study of blood T cell repertoires in COVID-19. This table comes from immunoSEQ multiplex PCR, and its TCRdb copy is limited to in-frame clones, with some not included. This sample has 250,000 to 350,000 clones, with approximately 84% found just once. Sequencing input: peripheral blood. These receptors were collected from a human donor with COVID-19, enrolled during active disease. The donor label of this sample is uncertain. Both conserved end residues are trimmed from each CDR3. Fields, in order: D gene, V gene, CDR3 protein. A D gene is named only where the DNA matches it firmly.

TRBD1 TRBV11-2 ASSLDRGNQPQH
NA TRBV3-1/TRBV3-2 ASSPKQGEAYEQY
NA TRBV29-1 SVPHGDTQY
NA TRBV6-5 ASTLGGWRKTEAF
TRBD1 TRBV2 ASSERQGAGGYT
NA TRBV7-9 ASSRTLAVTDTQY
TRBD2 TRBV28 ASSLRLAGDNEQY
TRBD1 TRBV27 ASRDRGLVGYT
NA TRBV2 ASTVLDRFQF
NA TRBV6-1 ASSEVERVQY
NA TRBV25-1 ASSESSDNRYNEQF
TRBD1 TRBV5-5 ASTKEGQGRSGANVLT
TRBD2 TRBV2 ASIEREVSEQF
TRBD2 TRBV19 ASSTPLIAGTETQY
NA TRBV5-5 ASSLAGPGNTIY
TRBD1 TRBV14 ASSQTGTGVETQY
TRBD1 TRBV29-1 SARTGGGTEAF
NA TRBV19 ASSGGERRRNEQF
NA TRBV28 ASAGRQASSYNEQF
TRBD1 TRBV10-3 AIKGQTYEQY
NA TRBV18 ASSPQRPGGSTEAF
NA TRBV19 ASSLIIRSEKKNIQY
NA TRBV6-2/TRBV6-3 ASSYSGVETQY
NA TRBV7-8 ASSLSLTTYEQY
TRBD2 TRBV7-6 ASSSQPGLAGVGDTQY
NA TRBV6-5 ASSGTPGTIYGYT
TRBD1 TRBV6-1 ASSEGATGNT
NA TRBV7-8 ASSLIRGNQPQH
NA TRBV5-6 ASSLSGSYGYT
TRBD2 TRBV10-3 AISDPGLAGRSSYEQY
TRBD1 TRBV6-5 ASRQGVNYGYT
TRBD1 TRBV19 ASSLQGVHNEQF
TRBD1 TRBV27 ASSPGTRTGLNQPQH
TRBD2 TRBV7-9 ASKASGDNEQF
NA TRBV9 ASSVAINQPQH
TRBD2 TRBV19 ASSMRERYNEQF
TRBD2 TRBV10-3 ATRTTSGRDGSYNEQF
NA TRBV4-3 ASSQEGGVLPYEQY
TRBD2 TRBV19 ASSIEAGGPTYEQY
NA TRBV10-1 ASSGLLSYEQY
TRBD1 TRBV18 ASSQMGQSTDTQY
TRBD2 TRBV5-5 ASSAGLAGVQETQY
TRBD1 TRBV7-3 ASSSGQGFDIQY
NA TRBV28 ASSFAYEQY
TRBD2 TRBV28 ASSTPTSGRYFRPYEQY
TRBD1 TRBV11-2 ASSPDRDQPQH
TRBD1 TRBV7-9 ASSPTGGWNTEAF
NA TRBV5-4 ASSTGTSNYGYT
TRBD1 TRBV5-6 ASSLWTGQPQH
TRBD1 TRBV6-6 ASSYAGTGGVYSNQPQH
NA TRBV18 ASSRSAGETEAF
NA TRBV9 ASSPGDAYEQY
NA TRBV25-1 ASSELNIVRSGANVLT